The 32 T cell receptor beta chains below all came from one sample that was sequenced in a study of T cells in Graves' hyperthyroidism and ophthalmopathy. RNA transcripts were the template for amplifying TCR beta CDR3 regions. First-round RT-PCR of the TCR CDR3 relied on the HTBI primer set. TCRdb recomputed calls from the multiplex PCR reads with MiXCR, one row per CDR3 protein. The sample holds about 840,000 distinct CDR3 sequences, around 39% seen once. Sequenced: blood. The origin of the receptors is a man aged 18 to 30 with Graves' hyperthyroidism.

V is TRBV2 and J is TRBJ2-7; D unclear. Germline CDR1 and CDR2: SNHLY and FYNNEI. The germline V and J ends were trimmed by 6 bases and 3 bases, with 15 bases remaining between them. This CDR3 comprises 14 residues. This CDR3 reads CASSFVAARYEQYF. DNA for the CDR3: TGTGCCAGCAGCTTTGTCGCAGCCCGCTACGAGCAGTACTTC.

The chain combines TRBV2 with TRBJ2-2; the match to TRBD2 covers 13 bases. V lost 8 bases, J lost 7 bases, and 7 bases stayed unmatched. Per the germline V gene, CDR1 is SNHLY and CDR2 is FYNNEI. The CDR3 is made up of 15 amino acids. CDR3 in amino acids: CASGGLAGYNGELFF. The CDR3 DNA is TGTGCCAGCGGGGGACTAGCGGGATATAACGGGGAGCTGTTTTTT.

The genes are TRBV5-1 and TRBJ1-1; 11 nucleotides line up with TRBD1. J lost 3 bases, V lost 3 bases, and 4 bases had no gene match. Germline-derived CDR1 and CDR2 are SGHRS and YFSETQ. The CDR3 runs to 15 residues. CDR3 nucleotides: TGCGCCAGCAGCTGGACAGGGGGCTTCGACACTGAAGCTTTCTTT. Amino acid sequence: CASSWTGGFDTEAFF.

This clonotype was observed a few times. The chain employs TRBV6-6 and TRBJ2-7; 10 bases fit TRBD1. CDR1 is MNHNY, CDR2 SVGAGI, per germline (reference sequence). The CDR3 extends over 13 amino acids. V shed 7 bases and J 1 base; nucleotides not matched to a gene: 1. The CDR3 bases are TGTGCCAGCAAGGGACAGGGGTCCTACGAGCAGTACTTC. It specifies CASKGQGSYEQYF.

The gene calls are TRBV12-3 or TRBV12-4 and TRBJ2-7, with TRBD1 matching over 7 bases. The CDR3 has 13 residues. The J segment lost 6 bases and the V segment lost 4 bases, leaving 6 bases of the junction unmatched. CDR3 sequence reads: CASSYDRVAEQYF. In DNA, the CDR3 is TGTGCCAGCAGTTACGACAGGGTGGCCGAGCAGTACTTC.

J is TRBJ1-1 and V is TRBV5-1; D is uncertain. CDR1 and CDR2 from the germline V gene are SGHRS and YFSETQ. The CDR3 covers 15 residues. The V end lost 0 bases, the J end lost 1 base, and 10 bases lay between the germline ends. CDR3 sequence (DNA): TGCGCCAGCAGCTTGGCGGTACAGACGAACACTGAAGCTTTCTTT. It yields the protein CASSLAVQTNTEAFF. Looking up the rest from reference TRBV5-1 and TRBJ1-1 gives the full variable domain: KAGVTQTPRYLIKTRGQQVTLSCSPISGHRSVSWYQQTPGQGLQFLFEYFSETQRNKGNFPGRFSGRQFSNSRSEMNVSTLELGDSALYLCASSLAVQTNTEAFFGQGTRLTVV.

This clonotype showed up just a few times. The gene calls are TRBV9 and TRBJ2-7, with D unclear. This CDR3 has 14 residues. Germline V gives CDR1 SGDLS, CDR2 YYNGEE. V lost 4 bases to trimming and J lost 3 bases, with 14 bases between them. In nucleotides, the CDR3 is TGTGCCAGCAGCCATAGGACGGGCCGCTACGAGCAGTACTTC. Its protein is CASSHRTGRYEQYF.

Many counts were recorded for this clonotype. The CDR3 loop is CSASLPGQGYEQYF. CDR3 bases: TGCAGCGCCAGCCTCCCGGGACAAGGCTACGAGCAGTACTTC. The chain links TRBV29-1 to TRBJ2-7, with D possibly TRBD1 on 6 matching bases. Germline V gene lookup returns CDR1 SQVTM and CDR2 ANQGSEA. V shed 7 bases and J shed 3 bases, with 19 bases lying between them. The CDR3 totals 14 residues.

This clonotype was found many times. The chain uses TRBV15 and TRBJ1-1; 8 nucleotides agree with TRBD1. Germline assignment: CDR1 LNHNV and CDR2 YYDKDF (reference sequence). Germline trimming cut 2 bases from V and 5 bases from J; bases unmatched to any gene: 7. The CDR3 covers 15 residues. The CDR3 reads CATSRRQGAGTEAFF. The CDR3 nucleotides read TGTGCCACCAGCAGACGGCAGGGGGCTGGTACTGAAGCTTTCTTT.

This clonotype was detected many times. This sequence joins TRBV2 and TRBJ1-1, with TRBD1 identical over 8 bases. CDR3 length: 15 residues. V lost 5 bases and J lost 0; bases outside the gene matches: 5. Germline assignment: CDR1 SNHLY and CDR2 FYNNEI. This chain's CDR3 is CASSPWTGMNTEAFF. The CDR3 DNA sequence: TGTGCCAGCAGTCCGTGGACAGGGATGAACACTGAAGCTTTCTTT.

This clonotype was counted ten times or more. The genes are TRBV20-1 and TRBJ1-1; D is uncertain. Germline V gene sequence: CDR1 DFQATT, CDR2 SNEGSKA (reference sequence). Trimming removed 0 bases from V and 1 base from J, with 6 bases in between. The CDR3 length is 13 residues. The CDR3 is CSARDGGNTEAFF. In DNA form, the CDR3 reads TGCAGTGCTAGAGACGGCGGGAACACTGAAGCTTTCTTT.

This clonotype showed up many times. V gene TRBV29-1 combines with J gene TRBJ1-2; D not resolved. The CDR3 contains 12 residues. Between the trimmed V and J ends, which lost 4 bases and 2 bases, there was a span of 8 bases. Germline loops: CDR1 SQVTM, CDR2 ANQGSEA. This CDR3 is CSVGRRNYGYTF. The DNA for the CDR3 is TGCAGCGTTGGACGACGGAACTATGGCTACACCTTC.

This clonotype was found many times. The chain joins TRBV7-8 to TRBJ2-7; 14 bases line up with TRBD2. The germline gives CDR1 SGHVS, CDR2 FQNEAQ. V trimming: 5 bases; J trimming: 3 bases; junction bases outside the gene matches: 3. This CDR3 spans 15 amino acids. The chain's CDR3 is CASSPGTSGGYEQYF. Here the CDR3 DNA reads TGTGCCAGCAGCCCGGGGACTAGCGGGGGCTACGAGCAGTACTTC.

This chain joins TRBV7-9 and TRBJ2-7; no reliable D call. V was shortened by 5 bases and J by 4 bases, with 9 bases between the two germline ends. The CDR3 sequence is 12 residues long. CDR1 is SEHNR, CDR2 FQNEAQ, per germline (reference sequence). The DNA for the CDR3 is TGTGCCAGCAGCAAAGAAATTTACGAGCAGTACTTC. It specifies CASSKEIYEQYF.

This clonotype has ten or more counts. The chain recombines TRBV4-1 with TRBJ1-6, with unresolved D. The germline CDR1 and CDR2 sequences are MGHRA and YSYEKL. V lost 0 bases and J 15 bases, leaving 18 bases between the germline ends. This CDR3 region has 15 residues. In DNA form, the CDR3 reads TGCGCCAGCAGCCAAGATAACAGAAGAGAATTATTCCTCCACTTT. Protein product: CASSQDNRRELFLHF.

The gene calls are TRBV6-1 and TRBJ2-5; D is perhaps TRBD1 (6 bases). Per the germline V gene, CDR1 is MNHNS and CDR2 is SASEGT. V dropped 4 bases and J dropped 5 bases, with 20 bases sitting between them. This CDR3 comprises 16 residues. The CDR3 is CASSGRLNTGLETQYF. The CDR3 nucleotides read TGTGCCAGCAGTGGACGACTCAATACAGGGTTGGAGACCCAGTACTTC.

In this sample, this clonotype turned up many times. This chain links TRBV2 with TRBJ1-2; tentative D call: TRBD1 (5 bases). V was shortened by 6 bases and J by 2 bases, with 16 bases between the two germline ends. Germline assignment: CDR1 SNHLY and CDR2 FYNNEI. The CDR3 runs 15 residues. CDR3 loop: CASSQSQGTNYGYTF. The CDR3 nucleotides read TGTGCCAGCAGCCAATCCCAGGGAACCAACTATGGCTACACCTTC.

This clonotype is a singleton in its sample. A much larger clone lies one base from this, so it may be a read error. V and J are TRBV7-2 and TRBJ2-5; TRBD1 aligns across 7 bases. Germline lookup yields CDR1 SGHTA and CDR2 FQGNSA. CDR3 length equals 15 residues. CDR3: CASSLDPGQQEAQYF. CDR3 nucleotide sequence: TGTGCCAGCAGCTTGGACCCGGGACAGCAAGAGGCCCAGTACTTC.

This chain uses TRBV10-3 with TRBJ2-5; TRBD1 might be the D (7 bases). Germline lookup yields CDR1 ENHRY and CDR2 SYGVKD. V was pared by 10 bases and J by 5 bases, with 26 bases between. The CDR3 runs to 16 residues. CDR3 bases: TGTGCCAGCAGCGACGCCTTATACGGGGGACAGGAGACCCAGTACTTC. Residues: CASSDALYGGQETQYF.

This clonotype occurred a few times. V gene TRBV12-3 or TRBV12-4 combines with J gene TRBJ1-5; 11 bases fit TRBD1. CDR3 length equals 15 residues. Unmatched junction bases numbered 7, after V lost 6 bases and J lost 6 bases. The CDR3 nucleotides are TGTGCCAGCAGGTCGGGACAGGGGGGTCCTCAGCCCCAGCATTTT. Its translation: CASRSGQGGPQPQHF.

This clonotype showed up many times. The J gene is TRBJ2-5, the V gene TRBV7-9; D is ambiguous. Germline CDR1 is SEHNR and CDR2 is FQNEAQ (reference sequence). The CDR3 totals 12 residues. Deletions cut 2 bases from V and 5 bases from J, with 6 bases between. CDR3 amino acids: CASSLNSETQYF. CDR3 DNA: TGTGCCAGCAGCTTAAACTCGGAGACCCAGTACTTC.

This clonotype was recorded a few times. The chain recombines TRBV19 with TRBJ1-6; unclear D gene. Trimming cost V 0 bases and J 11 bases, with 17 bases left between them. The CDR3 sequence is 16 residues long. Germline V gene data show CDR1 as LNHDA and CDR2 as SQIVND (reference sequence). The CDR3 loop reads CASSIDLWNRETPLHF. Here the CDR3 DNA reads TGTGCCAGTAGTATAGATCTATGGAACAGAGAGACACCCCTCCACTTT.

This chain links TRBV6-1 with TRBJ2-7, with 9 nucleotides matching TRBD2. From germline, CDR1 is MNHNS and CDR2 SASEGT. This CDR3 has 15 residues. The junction had 7 bases not matched to a gene; V was cut back by 1 base and J by 6 bases. The CDR3 nucleotides are TGTGCCAGCAGTGAAGTTGGGACTAGCTGGCTCGAGCAGTACTTC. Translation: CASSEVGTSWLEQYF.

Comment on this clonotype: A much larger clone differs from this one at a single base, so this may be a read error. V usage is TRBV20-1 and J usage is TRBJ1-4; the D gene is possibly TRBD1 (6 bases). There are 13 residues in the CDR3. Trimming stripped 3 bases from V and 7 bases from J, with 12 bases between. Germline V gene lookup returns CDR1 DFQATT and CDR2 SNEGSKA (reference sequence). The CDR3 protein is CSASGGIGEKLFF. The CDR3 nucleotides are TGCAGTGCTAGCGGGGGCATTGGTGAAAAACTGTTTTTT.

The CDR3 sequence is CASSPRDSNNSPLHF. Written as DNA, the CDR3 is TGTGCCAGCAGTCCCCGGGACAGCAATAATTCACCCCTCCACTTT. The chain couples TRBV12-3 or TRBV12-4 to TRBJ1-6; TRBD1 matches 7 bases. The CDR3 contains 15 residues. Unmatched junction bases numbered 6, after V lost 5 bases and J lost 5 bases.

About this clonotype itself: The junction departs from germline at one end; a sequencing error may be responsible. This chain's CDR3 is CAISGDSLGNTGGLFF. The DNA of the CDR3 is TGTGCCATCAGTGGGGACAGCTTGGGAAACACCGGGGGGCTGTTTTTT. The rearrangement links TRBV10-3 to TRBJ2-2, with TRBD1 as a possible D gene (7 bases). The CDR3 extends over 16 amino acids. The germline V gene has CDR1 ENHRY and CDR2 SYGVKD.

This clonotype was seen ten or more times. The rearrangement uses TRBV4-2 and TRBJ2-7; TRBD2 matches at 10 bases. With 4 bases clipped from V and 0 bases from J, the junction kept 3 bases outside the gene matches. The CDR3 consists of 15 residues. CDR1 and CDR2 from the germline V gene are LGHNA and YNFKEQ. The CDR3 nucleotides read TGTGCCAGCAGCCCAGGACTAGCGGACTCCTACGAGCAGTACTTC. Residues: CASSPGLADSYEQYF.

The table lists this clonotype with many counts. The chain joins TRBV7-9 to TRBJ2-2; D call uncertain. With 3 bases removed from V and 3 bases from J, the gap between germline ends came to 8 bases. Germline values: CDR1 SEHNR, CDR2 FQNEAQ (reference sequence). This CDR3 contains 14 residues. CDR3 DNA sequence: TGTGCCAGCAGCTTGCGGCAGGACACCGGGGAGCTGTTTTTT. Its translation is CASSLRQDTGELFF.

The CDR3 nucleotides read TGCGCCAGCAGTGACTCGGACGATAATTCACCCCTCCACTTT. It yields the protein CASSDSDDNSPLHF. This chain uses TRBV10-1 with TRBJ1-6; D gene uncertain. With 3 bases removed from V and 5 bases from J, the gap between germline ends came to 8 bases. Germline loops: CDR1 WNHNN, CDR2 SYGVQD (reference sequence). This CDR3 comprises 14 residues.

The chain carries TRBV12-3 or TRBV12-4 and TRBJ2-5; maybe TRBD2 (5 bases). Trimming removed 5 bases at V and 2 bases at J, with 15 bases between. The CDR3 sequence is 15 residues long. The CDR3 DNA reads as TGTGCCAGCAGTATGGGTGGAGGACCTCAAGAGACCCAGTACTTC. It translates to CASSMGGGPQETQYF.

CDR3 residues: CSVGTGGFGYTF. CDR3 sequence (DNA): TGCAGCGTTGGGACAGGGGGCTTTGGCTACACCTTC. The rearrangement links TRBV29-1 to TRBJ1-2; the match to TRBD1 covers 11 bases. V was clipped by 4 bases and J by 7 bases; unmatched bases: 2. The CDR3 spans 12 residues. Germline loops: CDR1 SQVTM, CDR2 ANQGSEA. Full variable domain (rest looked up from reference TRBV29-1 and TRBJ1-2): SAVISQKPSRDICQRGTSLTIQCQVDSQVTMMFWYRQQPGQSLTLIATANQGSEATYESGFVIDKFPISRPNLTFSTLTVSNMSPEDSSIYLCSVGTGGFGYTFGSGTRLTVV.

In its sample, this clonotype was seen a few times. The gene calls are TRBV7-2 and TRBJ2-7, with D possibly matching TRBD2 (5 bases). Germline CDR1 is SGHTA and CDR2 is FQGNSA. The CDR3 covers 14 residues. The germline V and J ends were trimmed by 5 bases and 7 bases, with 18 bases remaining between them. CDR3 DNA sequence: TGTGCCAGCAGCCGAAGTAGCGATCCCGGGGAGCAGTACTTC. It is translated as CASSRSSDPGEQYF.